This passage covers 4 T cell receptor beta chains from one sample sequenced in a study of PD-L1 blockade in urothelial cancer. TCRdb keeps only in-frame clones here, not all; method: immunoSEQ multiplex PCR. Of 44,000 or so clones detected, about four fifths appear once; the ten largest clones hold about 3.3%. The input for sequencing was PBMCs, taken around atezolizumab (anti-PD-L1) treatment. Source of these receptors: a man in his 70s with urothelial cancer.

The genes are TRBV2 and TRBJ2-7, with 9 bases that match TRBD1. This CDR3 region has 14 residues. The V gene's germline CDR1 is SNHLY and CDR2 FYNNEI. Unmatched junction bases numbered 6, after V lost 7 bases and J lost 2 bases. CDR3 DNA sequence: TGTGCCAGCAATCGGGACAGGGAGACCTACGAGCAGTACTTC. Translation: CASNRDRETYEQYF.

The genes are TRBV28 and TRBJ1-2; D remains ambiguous. Germline CDR1 is MDHEN and CDR2 is SYDVKM. The V end lost 1 base, the J end lost 2 bases, and 11 bases lay between the germline ends. This CDR3 region has 15 residues. The CDR3 DNA reads TGTGCCAGCAGTTTATCTGGGAGGGAGAACTATGGCTACACCTTC. This translates into CASSLSGRENYGYTF.

The chain has TRBV5-1 and TRBJ2-7, with a possible D match to TRBD1 (6 bases). From germline, CDR1 is SGHRS and CDR2 YFSETQ. The V end was cut by 0 bases, the J end by 2 bases, with 12 bases between. The CDR3 has 15 amino acids. The chain's CDR3 is CASSLARGSTYEQYF. CDR3 nucleotides: TGCGCCAGCAGCTTGGCCAGGGGAAGTACCTACGAGCAGTACTTC.

The chain joins TRBV15 to TRBJ2-6; a weak D match, TRBD1 (6 bases). V was shortened by 3 bases and J by 0 bases, with 12 bases between the two germline ends. The germline V gene encodes CDR1 LNHNV and CDR2 YYDKDF (reference sequence). There are 17 residues in the CDR3. DNA for the CDR3: TGTGCCACCAGCAGGACAGGTGATCTCTCTGGGGCCAACGTCCTGACTTTC. It is translated as CATSRTGDLSGANVLTF.